This T cell receptor (beta chain) stems from a study of regulatory T cells in long-lasting Graves disease. CDR3 length: 12 amino acids. V lost 6 bases and J lost 6, with 12 bases in between. CDR1 and CDR2 (germline): MNHEY, SMNVEV (reference sequence). This clonotype has ten or more counts. Regarding time point: newly diagnosed GD, antithyroid drugs for less than 3 months. There was RNA extracted from PBMCs, and the TCR library was made from it. TCR beta libraries were built with iRepertoire HTBI primers and Arm-PCR of CDR3 regions. TCRdb reanalysed the multiplex PCR reads using MiXCR and keeps one entry per CDR3 protein. The table includes approximately 560,000 distinct CDR3 sequences, approximately 16% detected once. A further study also used this sample, focusing on T cells in Graves' hyperthyroidism and ophthalmopathy. As that study records: Most thyroid clonotypes expanded above 0.001 were also detected in blood.

This chain uses TRBV27 with TRBJ2-7; perhaps TRBD2 as D (6 bases). The sequence came from a man younger than 35 with Graves disease. The starting material was peripheral blood mononuclear cells (PBMCs), obtained at new diagnosis, from a patient treated with antithyroid drugs. In DNA form, the CDR3 reads TGTGCCAGCAGCCCGGGACTCGGCGAGCAGTACTTC. Protein: CASSPGLGEQYF.